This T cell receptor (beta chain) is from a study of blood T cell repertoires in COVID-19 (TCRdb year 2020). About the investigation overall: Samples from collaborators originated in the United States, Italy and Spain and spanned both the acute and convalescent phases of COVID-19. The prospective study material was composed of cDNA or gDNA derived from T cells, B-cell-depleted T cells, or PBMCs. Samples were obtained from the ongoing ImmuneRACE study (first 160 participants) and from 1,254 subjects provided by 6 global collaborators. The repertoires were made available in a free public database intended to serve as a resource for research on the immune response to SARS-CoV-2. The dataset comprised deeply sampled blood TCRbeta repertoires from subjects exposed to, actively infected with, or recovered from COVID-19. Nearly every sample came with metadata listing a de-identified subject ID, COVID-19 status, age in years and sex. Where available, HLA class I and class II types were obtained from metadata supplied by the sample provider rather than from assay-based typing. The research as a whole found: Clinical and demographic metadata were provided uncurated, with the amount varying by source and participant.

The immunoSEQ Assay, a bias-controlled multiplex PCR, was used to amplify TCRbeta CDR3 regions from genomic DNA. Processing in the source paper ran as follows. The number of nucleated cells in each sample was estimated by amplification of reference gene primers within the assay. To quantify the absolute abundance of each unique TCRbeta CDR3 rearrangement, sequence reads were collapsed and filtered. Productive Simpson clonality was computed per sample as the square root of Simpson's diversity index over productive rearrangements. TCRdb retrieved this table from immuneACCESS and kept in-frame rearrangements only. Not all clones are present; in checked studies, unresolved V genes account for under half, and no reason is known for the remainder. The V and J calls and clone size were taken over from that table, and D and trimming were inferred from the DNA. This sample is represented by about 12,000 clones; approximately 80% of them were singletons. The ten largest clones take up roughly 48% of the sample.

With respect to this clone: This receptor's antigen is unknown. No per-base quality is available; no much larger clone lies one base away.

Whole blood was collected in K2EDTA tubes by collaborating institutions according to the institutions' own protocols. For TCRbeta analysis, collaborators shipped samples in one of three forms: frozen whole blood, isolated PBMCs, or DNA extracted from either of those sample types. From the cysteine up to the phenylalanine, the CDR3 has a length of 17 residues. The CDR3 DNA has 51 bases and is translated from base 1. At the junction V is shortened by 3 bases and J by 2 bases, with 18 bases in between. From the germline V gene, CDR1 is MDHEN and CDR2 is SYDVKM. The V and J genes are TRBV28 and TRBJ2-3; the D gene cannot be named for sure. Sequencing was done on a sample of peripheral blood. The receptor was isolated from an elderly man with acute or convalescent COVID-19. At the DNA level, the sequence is TGTGCCAGCAGTTTCTCCATTTCAGCTAGAGCCACAGATACGCAGTATTTT. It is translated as CASSFSISARATDTQYF. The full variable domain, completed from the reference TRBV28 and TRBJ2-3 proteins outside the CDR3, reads DVKVTQSSRYLVKRTGEKVFLECVQDMDHENMFWYRQDPGLGLRLIYFSYDVKMKEKGDIPEGYSVSREKKERFSLILESASTNQTSMYLCASSFSISARATDTQYFGPGTRLTVL.